This TCR beta chain was obtained from a study of lymphopenia after photon versus proton radiotherapy. Points from the study as a whole: Survival link was tested only in deceased patients; proton benefit remains a possibility. Proton therapy kept repertoires fairly stable, unlike photons, which gained effector/memory cells. After lymphocyte nadir, photon-treated repertoires showed oligoclonal expansion, especially CD8+ Temra.

The germline V gene has CDR1 MNHNS and CDR2 SASEGT. Trimming stripped 4 bases from V and 7 bases from J, with 14 bases between. This CDR3 contains 14 residues. Remarks on this clone: What it binds is unknown.

Libraries were prepared by immunoSEQ multiplex PCR; TCRdb keeps only in-frame clonotypes and omits some of them. The table shows tens of thousands of clones, with under 90% occurring only once. V is TRBV6-1 and J is TRBJ1-5; maybe TRBD1 (5 bases). The sample in question was peripheral blood, obtained from a patient treated with photon-based radiotherapy. The receptor comes from a man aged 50-60 years with gastric cancer. For the CDR3, the DNA is TGTGCCAGCAGTGGCTCAGGGTATGGGCAGCCCCAGCATTTT. It specifies CASSGSGYGQPQHF.